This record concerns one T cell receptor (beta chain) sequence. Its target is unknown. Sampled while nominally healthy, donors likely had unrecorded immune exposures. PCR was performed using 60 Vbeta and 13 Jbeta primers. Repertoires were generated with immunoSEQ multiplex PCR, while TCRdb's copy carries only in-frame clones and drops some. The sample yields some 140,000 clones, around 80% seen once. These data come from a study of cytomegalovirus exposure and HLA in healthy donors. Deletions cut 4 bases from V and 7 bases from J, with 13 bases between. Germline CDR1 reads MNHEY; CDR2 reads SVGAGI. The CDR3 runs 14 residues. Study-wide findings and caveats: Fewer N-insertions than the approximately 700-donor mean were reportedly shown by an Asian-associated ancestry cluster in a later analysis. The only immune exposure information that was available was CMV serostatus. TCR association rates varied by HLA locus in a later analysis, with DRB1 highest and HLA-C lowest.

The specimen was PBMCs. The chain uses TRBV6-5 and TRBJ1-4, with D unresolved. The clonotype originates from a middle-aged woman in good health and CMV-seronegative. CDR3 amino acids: CASSLSRAIEKLFF. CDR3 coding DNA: TGTGCCAGCAGTTTAAGCAGAGCGATTGAAAAACTGTTTTTT.